These 2 T cell receptor beta chains originate from one sample sequenced in a study of T cells in Graves' hyperthyroidism and ophthalmopathy. RNA transcripts served as the template for amplifying TCR beta CDR3 regions. The HTBI primer set drove a first-round RT-PCR of the TCR CDR3. Each CDR3 protein is one row after TCRdb ran MiXCR on the multiplex PCR reads. The table lists approximately 380,000 distinct CDR3 sequences, approximately 20% of them singletons. The sample taken for sequencing was blood. These receptors were taken from a woman under 30 with Graves' hyperthyroidism.

Ten or more counts support this clonotype. V and J are TRBV5-4 and TRBJ1-6; TRBD1 is a possible D gene (6 bases). Germline V CDR1 and CDR2: SGHNT, YYREEE (reference sequence). The CDR3 is 14 amino acids. Trimming pared 0 bases from V and 10 bases from J, leaving 11 bases between. The CDR3 sequence: CASSLGQVRSPLHF. The CDR3 DNA follows: TGTGCCAGCAGCTTGGGACAGGTTCGATCACCCCTCCACTTT.

Points on this clonotype: A read error may explain this, as a much larger clone is one base away. This sequence joins TRBV12-3 or TRBV12-4 and TRBJ1-5; maybe TRBD1 (5 bases). This CDR3 contains 13 residues. The ends were cut back, 3 bases at V and 8 bases at J, with 11 bases in the middle. CDR3: CASSFPEGEPQHF. The CDR3 DNA reads as TGTGCCAGCAGTTTCCCTGAAGGGGAGCCCCAGCATTTT.